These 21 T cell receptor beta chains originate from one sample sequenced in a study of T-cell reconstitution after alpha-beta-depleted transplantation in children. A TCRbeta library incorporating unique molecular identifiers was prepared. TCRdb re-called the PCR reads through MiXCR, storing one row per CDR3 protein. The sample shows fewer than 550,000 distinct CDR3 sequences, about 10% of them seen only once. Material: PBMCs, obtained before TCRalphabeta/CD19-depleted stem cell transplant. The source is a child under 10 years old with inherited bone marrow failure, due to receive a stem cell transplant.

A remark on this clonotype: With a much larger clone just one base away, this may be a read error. The CDR3, as DNA: TGTGCCAGCAGTTTAGTCTACGGGACAGGGGAGGACGACCAGTACTTC. Residues: CASSLVYGTGEDDQYF. The V and J genes are TRBV12-3 or TRBV12-4 and TRBJ2-7, with 10 nucleotides matching TRBD1. This CDR3 region has 16 residues.

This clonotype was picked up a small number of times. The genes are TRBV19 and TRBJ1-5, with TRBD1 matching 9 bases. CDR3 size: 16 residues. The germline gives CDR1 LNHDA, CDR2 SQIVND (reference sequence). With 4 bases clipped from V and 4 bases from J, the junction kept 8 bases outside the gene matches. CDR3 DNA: TGTGCCAGTAGTAAGGGTACAGGGGGCTGGAATCAGCCCCAGCATTTT. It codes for CASSKGTGGWNQPQHF.

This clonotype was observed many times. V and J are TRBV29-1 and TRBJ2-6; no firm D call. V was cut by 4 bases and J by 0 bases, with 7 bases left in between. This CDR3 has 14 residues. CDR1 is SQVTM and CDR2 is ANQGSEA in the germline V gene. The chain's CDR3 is CSVATNSGANVLTF. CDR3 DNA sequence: TGCAGCGTTGCTACCAACTCTGGGGCCAACGTCCTGACTTTC.

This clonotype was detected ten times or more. CDR3 amino acids: CASSLSPGAYGYTF. CDR3 sequence (DNA): TGTGCCAGCAGCTTATCTCCGGGGGCCTATGGCTACACCTTC. The V gene is TRBV7-2, the J gene TRBJ1-2, with D maybe TRBD1 (6 bases). Trimming pared 2 bases from V and 4 bases from J, leaving 11 bases between. The CDR3 is 14 amino acids. The germline CDR1 and CDR2 sequences are SGHTA and FQGNSA.

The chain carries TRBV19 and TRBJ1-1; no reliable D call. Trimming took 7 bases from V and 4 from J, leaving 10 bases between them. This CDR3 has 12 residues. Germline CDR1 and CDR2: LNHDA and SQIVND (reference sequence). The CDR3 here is CASMTWGTEAFF. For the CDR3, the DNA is TGTGCCAGTATGACGTGGGGCACTGAAGCTTTCTTT.

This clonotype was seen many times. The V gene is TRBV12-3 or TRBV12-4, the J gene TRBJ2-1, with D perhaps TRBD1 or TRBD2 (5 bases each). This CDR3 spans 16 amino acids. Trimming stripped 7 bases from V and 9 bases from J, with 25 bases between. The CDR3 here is CASTPGSGTRAREQFF. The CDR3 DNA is TGTGCCAGCACACCAGGCTCCGGGACCAGGGCACGTGAGCAGTTCTTC.

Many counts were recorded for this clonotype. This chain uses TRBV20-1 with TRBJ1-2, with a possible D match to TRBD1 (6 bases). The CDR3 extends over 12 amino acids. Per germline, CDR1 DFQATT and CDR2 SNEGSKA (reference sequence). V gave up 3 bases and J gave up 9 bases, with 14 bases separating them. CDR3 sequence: CSASPSTGSYTF. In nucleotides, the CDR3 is TGCAGTGCTAGCCCCTCGACAGGCAGCTACACCTTC.

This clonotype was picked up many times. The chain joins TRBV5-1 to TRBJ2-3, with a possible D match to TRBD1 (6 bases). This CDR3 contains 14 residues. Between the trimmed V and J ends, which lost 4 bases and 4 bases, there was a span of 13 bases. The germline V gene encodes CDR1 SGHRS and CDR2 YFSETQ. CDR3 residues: CASSPDRSADTQYF. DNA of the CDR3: TGCGCCAGCAGCCCCGACAGGAGCGCAGATACGCAGTATTTT.

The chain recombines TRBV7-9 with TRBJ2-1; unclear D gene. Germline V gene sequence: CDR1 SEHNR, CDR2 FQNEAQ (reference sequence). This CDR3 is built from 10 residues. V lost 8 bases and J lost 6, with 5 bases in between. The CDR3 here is CASAGNEQFF. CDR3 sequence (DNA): TGTGCCAGCGCCGGCAATGAGCAGTTCTTC.

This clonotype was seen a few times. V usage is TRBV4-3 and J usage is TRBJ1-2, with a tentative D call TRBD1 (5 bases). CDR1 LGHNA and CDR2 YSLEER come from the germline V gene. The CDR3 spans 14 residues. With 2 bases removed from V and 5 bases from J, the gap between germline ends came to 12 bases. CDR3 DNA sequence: TGCGCCAGCAGCCAATGGGGGTCCAGGTATGGCTACACCTTC. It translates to CASSQWGSRYGYTF.

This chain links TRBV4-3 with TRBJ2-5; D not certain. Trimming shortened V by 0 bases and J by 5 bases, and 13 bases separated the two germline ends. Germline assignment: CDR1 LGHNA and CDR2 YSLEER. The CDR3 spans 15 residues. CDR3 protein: CASSQDRGLGETQYF. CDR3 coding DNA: TGCGCCAGCAGCCAAGATCGTGGTCTGGGGGAGACCCAGTACTTC.

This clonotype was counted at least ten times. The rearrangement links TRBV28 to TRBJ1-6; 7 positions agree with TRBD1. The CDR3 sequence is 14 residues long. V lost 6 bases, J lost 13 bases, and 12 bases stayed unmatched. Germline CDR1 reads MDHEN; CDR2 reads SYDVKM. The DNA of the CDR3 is TGTGCCAGCAGAACGTCGTTTCAGGGGGAGCCCCTCCACTTT. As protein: CASRTSFQGEPLHF.

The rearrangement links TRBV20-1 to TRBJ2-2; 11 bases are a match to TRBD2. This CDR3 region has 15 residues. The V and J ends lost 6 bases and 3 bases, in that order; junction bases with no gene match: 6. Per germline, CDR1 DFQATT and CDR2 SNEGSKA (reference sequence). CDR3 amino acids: CSALAGGRDTGELFF. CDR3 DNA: TGCAGTGCCCTAGCGGGGGGCAGGGACACCGGGGAGCTGTTTTTT.

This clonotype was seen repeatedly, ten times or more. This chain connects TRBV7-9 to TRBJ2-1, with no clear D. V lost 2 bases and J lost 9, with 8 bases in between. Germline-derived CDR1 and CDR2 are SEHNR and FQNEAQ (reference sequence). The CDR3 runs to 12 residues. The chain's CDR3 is CASSLLWGEQFF. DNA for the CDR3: TGTGCCAGCAGCTTATTGTGGGGTGAGCAGTTCTTC.

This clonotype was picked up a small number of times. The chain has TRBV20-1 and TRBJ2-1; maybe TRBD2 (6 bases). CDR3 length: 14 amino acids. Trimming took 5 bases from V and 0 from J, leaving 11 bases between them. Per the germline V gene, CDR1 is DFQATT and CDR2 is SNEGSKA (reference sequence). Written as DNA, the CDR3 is TGCAGTGCTGGGTCCGGGGGCTCCTACAATGAGCAGTTCTTC. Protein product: CSAGSGGSYNEQFF.

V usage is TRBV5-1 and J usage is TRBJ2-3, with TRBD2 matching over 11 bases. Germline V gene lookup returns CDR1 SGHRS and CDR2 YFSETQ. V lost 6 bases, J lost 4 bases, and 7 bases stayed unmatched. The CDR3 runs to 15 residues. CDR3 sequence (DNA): TGCGCCAGCAAATTTTTAGCGGGAGGGCCAGATACGCAGTATTTT. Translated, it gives CASKFLAGGPDTQYF.

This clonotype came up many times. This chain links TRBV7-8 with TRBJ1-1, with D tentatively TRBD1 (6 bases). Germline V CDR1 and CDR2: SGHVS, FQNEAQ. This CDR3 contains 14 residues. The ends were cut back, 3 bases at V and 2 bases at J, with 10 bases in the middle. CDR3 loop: CASSLLQGNTEAFF. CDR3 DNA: TGTGCCAGCAGCTTGTTACAGGGAAACACTGAAGCTTTCTTT.

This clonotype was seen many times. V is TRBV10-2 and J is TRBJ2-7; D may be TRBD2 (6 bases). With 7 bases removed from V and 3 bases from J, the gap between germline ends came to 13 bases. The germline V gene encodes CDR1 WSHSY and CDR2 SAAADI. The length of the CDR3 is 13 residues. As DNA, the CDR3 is TGCGCCAGCACTACCGGAGGGTACTACGAGCAGTACTTC. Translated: CASTTGGYYEQYF.

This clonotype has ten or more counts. The CDR3 here is CASSFSREAFF. In nucleotides, the CDR3 is TGTGCCAGCAGTTTTTCCAGGGAGGCTTTCTTT. The chain is built from TRBV12-3 or TRBV12-4 and TRBJ1-1; a possible D gene is TRBD1 (5 bases). The V gene lost 3 bases and the J gene lost 11 bases, with 10 bases spanning the gap. The CDR3 is 11 amino acids.

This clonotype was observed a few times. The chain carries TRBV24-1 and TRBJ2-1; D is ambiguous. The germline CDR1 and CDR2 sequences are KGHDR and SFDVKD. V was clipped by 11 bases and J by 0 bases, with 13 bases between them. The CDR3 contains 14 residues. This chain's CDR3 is CASRGGPSYNEQFF. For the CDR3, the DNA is TGTGCCAGCAGAGGCGGACCCTCCTACAATGAGCAGTTCTTC.

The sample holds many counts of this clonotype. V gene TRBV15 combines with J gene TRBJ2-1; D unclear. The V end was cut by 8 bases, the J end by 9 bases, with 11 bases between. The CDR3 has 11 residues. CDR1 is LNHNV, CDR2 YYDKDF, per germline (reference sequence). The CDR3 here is CATSEAAEQFF. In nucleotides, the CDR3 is TGTGCCACCTCAGAAGCTGCTGAGCAGTTCTTC.